The clone carrying this T cell receptor (beta chain) was seen more than once but under ten times. The record originates from a study of CD8+ T cells in alopecia areata. There are 16 residues in the CDR3. The V gene's germline CDR1 is LNHDA and CDR2 SQIVND (reference sequence). The trim removed 5 bases at V and 2 bases at J, leaving 9 bases unmatched. As to treatment: oral pan-JAK inhibitor, 5-10 mg twice daily. In each case, RNA was isolated and then reverse transcribed into cDNA as the sequencing template. TCRdb's copy holds only in-frame clones and misses some; the assay was immunoSEQ multiplex PCR. The table records about 99,000 clones, about nine tenths of them present only once.

The sample was CD8+ T cells sorted from blood, taken at week 34, from a patient treated with tofacitinib. The TCR originated in a human donor with alopecia areata. The V gene is TRBV19, the J gene TRBJ2-1; 7 nucleotides line up with TRBD2. The CDR3 DNA reads as TGTGCCAGTAGTGAGCCCCTAGCGGACCCCTACAATGAGCAGTTCTTC. This translates into CASSEPLADPYNEQFF.